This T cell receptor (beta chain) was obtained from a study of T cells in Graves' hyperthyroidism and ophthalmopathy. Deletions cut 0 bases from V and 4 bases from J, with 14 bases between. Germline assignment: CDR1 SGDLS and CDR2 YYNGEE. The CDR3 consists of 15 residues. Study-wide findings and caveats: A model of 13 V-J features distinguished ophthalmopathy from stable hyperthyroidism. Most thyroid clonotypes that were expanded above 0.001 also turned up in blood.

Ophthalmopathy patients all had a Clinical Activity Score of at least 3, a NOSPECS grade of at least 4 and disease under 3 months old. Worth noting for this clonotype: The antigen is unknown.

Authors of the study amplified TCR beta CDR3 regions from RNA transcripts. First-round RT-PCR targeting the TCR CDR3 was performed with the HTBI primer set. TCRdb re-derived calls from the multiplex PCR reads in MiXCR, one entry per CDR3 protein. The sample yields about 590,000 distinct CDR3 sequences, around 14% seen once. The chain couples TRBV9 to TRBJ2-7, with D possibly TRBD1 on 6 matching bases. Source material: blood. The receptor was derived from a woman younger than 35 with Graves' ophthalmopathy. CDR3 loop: CASSVEPGASYEQYF. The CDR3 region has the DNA TGTGCCAGCAGCGTAGAACCAGGGGCCTCATACGAGCAGTACTTC.